Each of the 14 T cell receptor beta chains below was sequenced from the same sample in a study of early T cells in non-severe SARS-CoV-2 infection. TCRdb passed the 5' RACE reads through MiXCR, listing each CDR3 protein once. The sample records some 85,000 distinct CDR3 sequences, around 15% being singletons. The sequenced sample was whole blood. The receptors originated from an adult who was a healthcare worker with PCR-confirmed SARS-CoV-2 infection or an uninfected control (not recorded which).

This chain links TRBV29-1 with TRBJ2-3; tentative D call: TRBD2 (7 bases). V was trimmed by 4 bases and J by 13 bases, leaving 15 bases between them. Germline V gene lookup returns CDR1 SQVTM and CDR2 ANQGSEA. The CDR3 runs 11 residues. The CDR3 DNA follows: TGCAGCGTTGCTAGTGGGGGGGCGGAGTATTTT. Amino acids: CSVASGGAEYF.

This clonotype was found a few times. This rearrangement joins TRBV3-1 to TRBJ2-2; 7 positions match TRBD1. V trimming: 4 bases; J trimming: 7 bases; junction bases outside the gene matches: 9. Germline V gene data show CDR1 as LGHDT and CDR2 as YNNKEL (reference sequence). The CDR3 is 15 residues long. Here the CDR3 DNA reads TGTGCCAGCAGCCGCCGACAGGGTGGTGGCGGGGAGCTGTTTTTT. This codes for CASSRRQGGGGELFF.

This clonotype was observed at least ten times. J is TRBJ2-5 and V is TRBV7-2, with 10 bases fitting TRBD2. Germline-derived CDR1 and CDR2 are SGHTA and FQGNSA. The CDR3 contains 15 residues. The trim removed 5 bases at V and 5 bases at J, leaving 8 bases unmatched. The CDR3 spells CASSPQRGGRETQYF. The CDR3 DNA reads as TGTGCCAGCAGCCCCCAGCGGGGGGGCCGCGAGACCCAGTACTTC.

This clonotype was detected many times. The chain employs TRBV7-9 and TRBJ1-2; D is uncertain. This CDR3 region has 13 residues. V lost 3 bases to trimming and J lost 7 bases, with 12 bases between them. From germline, CDR1 is SEHNR and CDR2 FQNEAQ (reference sequence). This CDR3 is CASSFEQSVGYTF. The CDR3 DNA reads as TGTGCCAGCAGCTTCGAACAGTCTGTTGGCTACACCTTC.

This clonotype showed up just a few times. This rearrangement joins TRBV7-2 to TRBJ2-5, with TRBD1 as a possible D gene (6 bases). Trimming removed 6 bases at V and 3 bases at J, with 11 bases between. The CDR3 totals 13 residues. Germline CDR1 and CDR2: SGHTA and FQGNSA. The CDR3, as DNA: TGTGCCAGCAGGAACAGGGCGAAAGAGACCCAGTACTTC. This encodes CASRNRAKETQYF.

V gene TRBV10-3 combines with J gene TRBJ2-7; a weak D match, TRBD2 (5 bases). Deletions cut 2 bases from V and 0 bases from J, with 11 bases between. The length of the CDR3 is 15 residues. Germline V gene lookup returns CDR1 ENHRY and CDR2 SYGVKD. The CDR3 nucleotides read TGTGCCATCAGTGAGGCTCCCGGGGTCTCCTACGAGCAGTACTTC. Residues: CAISEAPGVSYEQYF.

The table lists this clonotype with a few counts. The chain uses TRBV3-1 and TRBJ2-2, with TRBD1 matching 7 bases. The germline CDR1 and CDR2 sequences are LGHDT and YNNKEL (reference sequence). V was pared by 5 bases and J by 4 bases, with 4 bases of the junction left unmatched. This CDR3 is built from 14 residues. The CDR3 DNA reads as TGTGCCAGCAGCGTGGGGACAGTCACCGGGGAGCTGTTTTTT. Its translation: CASSVGTVTGELFF.

This clonotype appeared many times. V gene TRBV10-2 combines with J gene TRBJ2-3, with D unresolved. Between the trimmed V and J ends, which lost 5 bases and 6 bases, there was a span of 9 bases. Germline CDR1 is WSHSY and CDR2 is SAAADI. This CDR3 comprises 12 residues. CDR3 region: CASSTPRDTQYF. DNA for the CDR3: TGCGCCAGCAGTACCCCACGGGATACGCAGTATTTT.

This clonotype was observed many times. V is TRBV29-1 and J is TRBJ2-5; D is possibly TRBD1 (5 bases). The V gene lost 4 bases and the J gene lost 4 bases, with 10 bases spanning the gap. The CDR3 extends over 12 amino acids. Germline V lookup: CDR1 SQVTM, CDR2 ANQGSEA. CDR3 coding DNA: TGCAGCGTTGCTGCAGGGCGAGAGACCCAGTACTTC. It encodes CSVAAGRETQYF.

This clonotype has a handful of counts. This rearrangement joins TRBV5-8 to TRBJ2-7, with 7 nucleotides matching TRBD1. This CDR3 is 15 amino acids long. The J segment lost 3 bases and the V segment lost 1 base, leaving 7 bases of the junction unmatched. Per germline, CDR1 SGHTS and CDR2 YDEGEE. Written as DNA, the CDR3 is TGTGCCAGCAGCTTGCCCTGGGGACAGAACTACGAGCAGTACTTC. Its translation: CASSLPWGQNYEQYF.

The chain employs TRBV7-2 and TRBJ2-5; D gene unclear. Germline assignment: CDR1 SGHTA and CDR2 FQGNSA. V was clipped by 3 bases and J by 5 bases, with 10 bases between them. The CDR3 is 13 amino acids. CDR3 residues: CASSFGSRETQYF. The CDR3 nucleotides read TGTGCCAGCAGCTTCGGGTCGCGGGAGACCCAGTACTTC.

This clonotype was counted many times. This chain links TRBV7-9 with TRBJ2-5; D is possibly TRBD1 (5 bases). Deletions cut 6 bases from V and 2 bases from J, with 13 bases between. The CDR3 sequence is 14 residues long. Per the germline V gene, CDR1 is SEHNR and CDR2 is FQNEAQ (reference sequence). CDR3 nucleotides: TGTGCCAGCAGGGAAAATGGGGCGCAAGAGACCCAGTACTTC. Translated, it gives CASRENGAQETQYF.

This clonotype showed up many times. The chain employs TRBV29-1 and TRBJ1-1, with 8 positions matching TRBD1. The J segment lost 4 bases and the V segment lost 0 bases, leaving 4 bases of the junction unmatched. Germline V lookup: CDR1 SQVTM, CDR2 ANQGSEA. The CDR3 spans 14 residues. CDR3 residues: CSVEDRQGATEAFF. The DNA of the CDR3 is TGCAGCGTTGAAGATCGGCAGGGGGCCACTGAAGCTTTCTTT.

This clonotype was seen ten or more times. The CDR3 region has the DNA TGCGCCAGCAGCGCACTAGGGGGGAGGAACACTGAAGCTTTCTTT. Its protein product is CASSALGGRNTEAFF. The V gene is TRBV4-1, the J gene TRBJ1-1, with D possibly being TRBD1 (6 bases). This CDR3 has 15 residues. Germline CDR1 is MGHRA and CDR2 is YSYEKL. The V end lost 5 bases, the J end lost 1 base, and 14 bases lay between the germline ends.